The 27 T cell receptor beta chains below were found in one sample sequenced in a study of OX40 agonist ivuxolimab in advanced cancers. The method was immunoSEQ multiplex PCR; TCRdb's version includes in-frame clones alone and lacks a portion of them. The sample contains about 35,000 clones, around 83% of which appear only once. The sequencing here drew on CD4+ or CD8+ T cells sorted from blood, taken in a trial of the OX40 agonist ivuxolimab. The source of these receptors is an adult with an advanced solid tumor such as melanoma, head and neck, liver or kidney cancer.

This clone was counted only a few times. The chain combines TRBV7-2 with TRBJ1-5; 7 bases agree with TRBD1. Germline-derived CDR1 and CDR2 are SGHTA and FQGNSA. With V trimmed by 6 bases and J by 0 bases, 5 bases remained unmatched. The CDR3 length is 15 residues. DNA of the CDR3: TGTGCCAGCAGACGGGACAGCAGTAGCAATCAGCCCCAGCATTTT. This gives the protein CASRRDSSSNQPQHF.

The chain joins TRBV7-2 to TRBJ1-1, with TRBD1 identical over 7 bases. Germline values: CDR1 SGHTA, CDR2 FQGNSA. The CDR3 runs 14 residues. V shed 4 bases, J shed 0 bases, and the junction held 2 bases outside the gene matches. This CDR3 is CASSWGQLNTEAFF. The CDR3 nucleotides are TGTGCCAGCAGCTGGGGACAGCTGAACACTGAAGCTTTCTTT.

The chain employs TRBV25-1 and TRBJ1-6, with D tentatively TRBD1 (6 bases). Germline-derived CDR1 and CDR2 are MGHDK and SYGVNS. This CDR3 has 15 amino acids. V was pared by 1 base and J by 9 bases, with 13 bases between. CDR3 region: CASSESRGDGSPLHF. The CDR3 DNA follows: TGTGCCAGCAGTGAATCCAGGGGAGACGGTTCACCCCTCCACTTT.

The genes are TRBV11-3 and TRBJ2-3; perhaps D is TRBD1 or TRBD2 (5 bases each). Trimming removed 5 bases from V and 4 bases from J, with 10 bases in between. CDR1 is SGHNT, CDR2 YENEEA, per germline. CDR3 length: 13 residues. CDR3 in DNA: TGTGCCAGCAGCGCCCGGGGCCCAGATACGCAGTATTTT. Its translation is CASSARGPDTQYF.

The chain joins TRBV11-1 to TRBJ1-1; weak D call: TRBD1 (5 bases). The CDR3 is 16 residues long. V shed 2 bases and J shed 1 base, with 14 bases lying between them. Germline CDR1 and CDR2: SGHAT and FQDESV (reference sequence). The CDR3 DNA reads TGTGCCAGCAGCTTAAAAGGCGGAGGGGCGAACACTGAAGCTTTCTTT. It is translated as CASSLKGGGANTEAFF. Based on the CDR3 plus reference TRBV11-1 and TRBJ1-1, the full variable domain is EAEVAQSPRYKITEKSQAVAFWCDPISGHATLYWYRQILGQGPELLVQFQDESVVDDSQLPKDRFSAERLKGVDSTLKIQPAELGDSAMYLCASSLKGGGANTEAFFGQGTRLTVV.

This sequence joins TRBV11-2 and TRBJ1-4, with 9 bases lining up with TRBD1. CDR1 SGHAT and CDR2 FQNNGV come from the germline V gene. With V trimmed by 3 bases and J by 5 bases, 4 bases remained unmatched. CDR3 length equals 15 residues. CDR3 sequence reads: CASSFGGTGNEKLFF. CDR3 nucleotide sequence: TGTGCCAGCAGCTTTGGGGGGACAGGGAATGAAAAACTGTTTTTT.

The chain combines TRBV6-1 with TRBJ2-7, with a tentative D call TRBD1 (5 bases). The CDR3 extends over 14 amino acids. V gave up 1 base and J gave up 0 bases, with 7 bases separating them. Germline CDR1 MNHNS, CDR2 SASEGT. The CDR3 loop is CASSEDRSSYEQYF. DNA of the CDR3: TGTGCCAGCAGTGAAGACAGGAGCTCCTACGAGCAGTACTTC.

CDR3 nucleotides: TGTGCCAGCACCCACGGGTGGCAGTCTTATGGCTACACCTTC. Translating it yields CASTHGWQSYGYTF. The rearrangement uses TRBV21-1 and TRBJ1-2. TRBV21-1 is a pseudogene. The CDR3 loop spans 14 amino acids.

By proportion, this clone is medium-sized. The chain uses TRBV6-1 and TRBJ2-7; D tentatively reads TRBD1 or TRBD2 (5 bases each). Trimming took 1 base from V and 3 from J, leaving 10 bases between them. The CDR3 is 14 residues long. Germline V gene sequence: CDR1 MNHNS, CDR2 SASEGT. In DNA, the CDR3 is TGTGCCAGCAGTGAAGAGTTTGGGGGCTACGAGCAGTACTTC. Translating it yields CASSEEFGGYEQYF.

The chain links TRBV18 to TRBJ1-6, with a possible D match to TRBD1 (5 bases). V was trimmed by 4 bases and J by 10 bases, leaving 17 bases between them. The CDR3 is 15 residues long. Germline CDR1 KGHSH, CDR2 LQKENI. The CDR3, as DNA: TGTGCCAGCTCACTGGGGCCCCTAAAAAACTCACCCCTCCACTTT. Protein product: CASSLGPLKNSPLHF.

J is TRBJ2-7 and V is TRBV2, with 8 bases matching TRBD1. V was pared by 6 bases and J by 7 bases, with 11 bases of the junction left unmatched. CDR3 length: 14 residues. The germline gives CDR1 SNHLY, CDR2 FYNNEI. DNA for the CDR3: TGTGCCAGCAGAGACAGGGGAACTATCATGGAGCAGTACTTC. Translating gives CASRDRGTIMEQYF.

A single count supports this clone. V is TRBV7-9 and J is TRBJ1-6, with D maybe TRBD1 (6 bases). The germline V gene encodes CDR1 SEHNR and CDR2 FQNEAQ (reference sequence). This CDR3 comprises 14 residues. The ends were cut back, 3 bases at V and 5 bases at J, with 8 bases in the middle. The CDR3 DNA reads TGTGCCAGCAGCTTTGGACAGAATAATTCACCCCTCCACTTT. Encoded protein: CASSFGQNNSPLHF.

Regarding this clone: A read error may produce the germline difference seen at one junction end. The chain's CDR3 is CAFARVTDTQYF. As DNA, the CDR3 is TGCGCCTTCGCGAGGGTCACAGATACGCAGTATTTT. The rearrangement uses TRBV13 and TRBJ2-3; D perhaps matches TRBD2 (5 bases). CDR3 length: 12 amino acids. The germline gives CDR1 PRHDT, CDR2 FYEKMQ (reference sequence).

This chain joins TRBV7-9 and TRBJ2-1, with 8 bases identical to TRBD2. After removal of 0 bases from V and 7 bases from J, the junction contained 5 bases not matched to a gene. Per the germline V gene, CDR1 is SEHNR and CDR2 is FQNEAQ (reference sequence). This CDR3 is built from 15 residues. The CDR3 loop reads CASSLAGSGRNEQFF. The DNA of the CDR3 is TGTGCCAGCAGCTTAGCGGGGAGCGGGAGAAATGAGCAGTTCTTC.

This rearrangement joins TRBV9 to TRBJ2-5; D call uncertain. Germline CDR1 and CDR2: SGDLS and YYNGEE. V dropped 0 bases and J dropped 7 bases, with 7 bases sitting between them. CDR3 length: 12 amino acids. The CDR3 coding sequence is TGTGCCAGCAGCGTAGAGGAGAGGACCCAGTACTTC. It is translated as CASSVEERTQYF.

The rearrangement uses TRBV23-1 and TRBJ2-7; 7 bases are shared with TRBD1. TRBV23-1 is an ORF; its function is uncertain. The CDR3 loop spans 16 amino acids. V shed 5 bases, J shed 3 bases, and the junction held 13 bases outside the gene matches. CDR3 sequence reads: CASSDRRGRRGYEQYF. The CDR3 bases are TGCGCCAGCAGTGACCGAAGGGGGCGCAGGGGCTACGAGCAGTACTTC.

This clone was observed once. The chain has TRBV27 and TRBJ1-5; 7 nucleotides line up with TRBD1. CDR1 MNHEY and CDR2 SMNVEV come from the germline V gene (reference sequence). The length of the CDR3 is 16 residues. The V segment lost 0 bases and the J segment 7 bases; nucleotides outside the gene matches: 9. The DNA of the CDR3 is TGTGCCAGCAGTTTATCTACTCGACAGGGTAGACAGCCCCAGCATTTT. Residues: CASSLSTRQGRQPQHF.

The chain combines TRBV7-9 with TRBJ2-7, with 12 nucleotides matching TRBD2. Trimming removed 3 bases from V and 3 bases from J; junction bases left unmatched: 15. The CDR3 runs 19 residues. CDR1 and CDR2 (germline): SEHNR, FQNEAQ (reference sequence). Here the CDR3 reads CASSLAVLAGGEGYYEQYF. The CDR3 DNA is TGTGCCAGCAGCTTGGCGGTACTAGCGGGAGGTGAGGGATACTACGAGCAGTACTTC.

This clone came up once. The J gene is TRBJ2-1, the V gene TRBV11-2, with 8 bases identical to TRBD2. With 8 bases clipped from V and 1 base from J, the junction kept 13 bases outside the gene matches. The germline V gene encodes CDR1 SGHAT and CDR2 FQNNGV. The CDR3 spans 17 residues. CDR3 amino acids: CASHIRKERGSYNEQFF. The CDR3 DNA reads TGTGCCAGCCACATTCGCAAGGAGCGGGGGTCCTACAATGAGCAGTTCTTC.

The chain has TRBV15 and TRBJ1-3; no clear D gene. The CDR3 loop spans 14 amino acids. The germline gives CDR1 LNHNV, CDR2 YYDKDF (reference sequence). V lost 3 bases, J lost 4 bases, and 10 bases lay in between. DNA for the CDR3: TGTGCCACCAGCAGGGCCTCCGGGGGAAACACCATATATTTT. Encoded protein: CATSRASGGNTIYF.

The chain links TRBV7-9 to TRBJ2-1, with D possibly matching TRBD1 (6 bases). CDR3 size: 15 residues. From germline, CDR1 is SEHNR and CDR2 FQNEAQ (reference sequence). V gave up 5 bases and J gave up 5 bases, with 16 bases separating them. CDR3: CASSKPRTDNNEQFF. DNA for the CDR3: TGTGCCAGCAGCAAACCCAGGACAGATAACAATGAGCAGTTCTTC.

The chain carries TRBV10-3 and TRBJ1-2; TRBD1 aligns across 7 bases. After removal of 3 bases from V and 5 bases from J, the junction contained 12 bases not matched to a gene. Germline values: CDR1 ENHRY, CDR2 SYGVKD. This CDR3 region has 16 residues. CDR3 amino acids: CAISEREGGAYYGYTF. The CDR3 DNA follows: TGTGCCATCAGTGAACGGGAAGGGGGCGCGTATTATGGCTACACCTTC.

This chain links TRBV6-5 with TRBJ1-2; D is possibly TRBD1 (5 bases). Looked up from germline, CDR1 is MNHEY and CDR2 is SVGAGI. Deletions cut 6 bases from V and 4 bases from J, with 12 bases between. The CDR3 has 13 residues. The CDR3 DNA is TGTGCCAGCAGGGCCAGGGAAACCTATGGCTACACCTTC. Its protein is CASRARETYGYTF.

V is TRBV29-1 and J is TRBJ1-5, with 9 bases matching TRBD1. This CDR3 has 14 amino acids. Trimming removed 6 bases from V and 4 bases from J; junction bases left unmatched: 7. Per the germline V gene, CDR1 is SQVTM and CDR2 is ANQGSEA. CDR3 bases: TGCAGCGTAACGACAGGGGGGAAAAATCAGCCCCAGCATTTT. Residues: CSVTTGGKNQPQHF.

This clone has a handful of counts. The V and J genes are TRBV18 and TRBJ1-2; D may be TRBD1 (5 bases). The CDR3 loop spans 16 amino acids. V dropped 4 bases and J dropped 4 bases, with 19 bases sitting between them. In germline, CDR1 is KGHSH, CDR2 LQKENI. The CDR3 protein is CASSLTMGGDVYGYTF. The CDR3 DNA follows: TGTGCCAGCTCACTCACGATGGGAGGGGATGTCTATGGCTACACCTTC.

The chain links TRBV30 to TRBJ1-2; D is ambiguous. The CDR3 extends over 15 amino acids. In germline, CDR1 is GTSNPN, CDR2 SVGIG (reference sequence). Deletions cut 5 bases from V and 4 bases from J, with 20 bases between. The CDR3 here is CAWLLSYRKTYGYTF. CDR3 nucleotide sequence: TGTGCCTGGCTGTTGAGTTATAGAAAGACCTATGGCTACACCTTC.

The J gene is TRBJ1-2, the V gene TRBV7-9; D call uncertain. CDR1 SEHNR and CDR2 FQNEAQ come from the germline V gene (reference sequence). V dropped 0 bases and J dropped 8 bases, with 7 bases sitting between them. The CDR3 is made up of 12 amino acids. This CDR3 reads CASSLAMEGYTF. As DNA, the CDR3 is TGTGCCAGCAGCTTAGCCATGGAAGGCTACACCTTC.